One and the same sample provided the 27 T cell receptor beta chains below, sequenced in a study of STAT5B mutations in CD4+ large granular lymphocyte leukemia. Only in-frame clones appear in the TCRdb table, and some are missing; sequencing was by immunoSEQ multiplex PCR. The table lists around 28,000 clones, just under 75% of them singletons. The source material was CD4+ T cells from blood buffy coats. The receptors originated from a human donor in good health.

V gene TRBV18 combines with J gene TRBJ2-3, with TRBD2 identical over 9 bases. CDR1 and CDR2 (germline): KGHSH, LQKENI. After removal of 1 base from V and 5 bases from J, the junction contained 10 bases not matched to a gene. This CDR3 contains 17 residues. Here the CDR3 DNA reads TGTGCCAGCTCACCACTGGGTGCGGGGGGGCACGGAGATACGCAGTATTTT. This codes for CASSPLGAGGHGDTQYF. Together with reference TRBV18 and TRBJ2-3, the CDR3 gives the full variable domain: NAGVMQNPRHLVRRRGQEARLRCSPMKGHSHVYWYRQLPEEGLKFMVYLQKENIIDESGMPKERFSAEFPKEGPSILRIQQVVRGDSAAYFCASSPLGAGGHGDTQYFGPGTRLTVL.

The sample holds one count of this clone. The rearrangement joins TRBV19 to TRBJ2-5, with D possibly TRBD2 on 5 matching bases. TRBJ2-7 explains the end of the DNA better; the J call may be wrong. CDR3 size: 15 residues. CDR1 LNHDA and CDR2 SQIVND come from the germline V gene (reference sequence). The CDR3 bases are TGTGCCAGTGGTACGGGGATGGCAGGACCCTACGAGCAGTACTTC. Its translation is CASGTGMAGPYEQYF.

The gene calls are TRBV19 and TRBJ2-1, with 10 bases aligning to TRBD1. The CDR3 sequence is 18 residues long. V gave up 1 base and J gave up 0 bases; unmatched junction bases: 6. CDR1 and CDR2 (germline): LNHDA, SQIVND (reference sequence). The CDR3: CASSIARQGASSYNEQFF. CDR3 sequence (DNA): TGTGCCAGTAGTATAGCCCGACAGGGGGCGAGCTCCTACAATGAGCAGTTCTTC.

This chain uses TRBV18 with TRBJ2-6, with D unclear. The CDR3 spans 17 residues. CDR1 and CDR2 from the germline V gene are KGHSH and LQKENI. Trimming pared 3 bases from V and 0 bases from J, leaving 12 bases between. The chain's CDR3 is CASSPLSVSSGANVLTF. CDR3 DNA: TGTGCCAGCTCACCTTTATCAGTGAGCTCTGGGGCCAACGTCCTGACTTTC.

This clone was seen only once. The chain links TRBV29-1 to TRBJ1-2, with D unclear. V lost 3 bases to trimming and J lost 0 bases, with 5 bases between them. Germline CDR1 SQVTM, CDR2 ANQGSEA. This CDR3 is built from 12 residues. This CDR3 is CSVDTPNYGYTF. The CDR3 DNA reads TGCAGCGTTGATACCCCTAACTATGGCTACACCTTC. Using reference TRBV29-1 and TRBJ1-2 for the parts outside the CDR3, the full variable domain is SAVISQKPSRDICQRGTSLTIQCQVDSQVTMMFWYRQQPGQSLTLIATANQGSEATYESGFVIDKFPISRPNLTFSTLTVSNMSPEDSSIYLCSVDTPNYGYTFGSGTRLTVV.

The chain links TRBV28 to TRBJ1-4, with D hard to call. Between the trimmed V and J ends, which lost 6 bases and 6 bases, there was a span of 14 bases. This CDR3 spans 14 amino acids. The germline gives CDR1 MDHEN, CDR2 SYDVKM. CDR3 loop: CASRAAAPHEKLFF. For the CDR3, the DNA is TGTGCCAGCAGAGCGGCGGCCCCTCATGAAAAACTGTTTTTT.

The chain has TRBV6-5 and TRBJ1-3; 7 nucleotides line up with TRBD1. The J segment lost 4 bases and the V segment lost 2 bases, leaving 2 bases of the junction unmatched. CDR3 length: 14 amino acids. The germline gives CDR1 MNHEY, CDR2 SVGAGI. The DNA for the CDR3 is TGTGCCAGCAGTTACGGGGGACAGGGAAACACCATATATTTT. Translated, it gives CASSYGGQGNTIYF.

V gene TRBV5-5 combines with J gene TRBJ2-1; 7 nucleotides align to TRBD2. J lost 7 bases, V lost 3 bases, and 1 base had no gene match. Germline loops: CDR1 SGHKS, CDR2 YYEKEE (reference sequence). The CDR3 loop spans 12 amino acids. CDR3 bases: TGTGCCAGCAGCTGGGGGGGGAATGAGCAGTTCTTC. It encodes CASSWGGNEQFF.

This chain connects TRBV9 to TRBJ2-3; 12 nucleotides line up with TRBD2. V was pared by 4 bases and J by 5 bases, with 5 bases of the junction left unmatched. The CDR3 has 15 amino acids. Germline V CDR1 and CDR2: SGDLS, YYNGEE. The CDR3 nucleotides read TGTGCCAGCAGCCCCACACTAGCGGGGGGAGATACGCAGTATTTT. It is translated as CASSPTLAGGDTQYF.

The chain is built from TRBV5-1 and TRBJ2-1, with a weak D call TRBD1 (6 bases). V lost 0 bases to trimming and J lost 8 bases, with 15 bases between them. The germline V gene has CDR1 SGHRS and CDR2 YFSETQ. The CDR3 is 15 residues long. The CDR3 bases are TGCGCCAGCAGCTTGGAAGGGGGTCCTTGGGATGAGCAGTTCTTC. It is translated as CASSLEGGPWDEQFF.

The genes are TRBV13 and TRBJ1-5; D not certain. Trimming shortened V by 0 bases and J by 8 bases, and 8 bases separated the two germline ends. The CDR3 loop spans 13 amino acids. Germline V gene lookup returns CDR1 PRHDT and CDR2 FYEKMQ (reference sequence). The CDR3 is CASSLGGEEPQHF. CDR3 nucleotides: TGTGCCAGCAGCTTAGGGGGTGAGGAGCCCCAGCATTTT.

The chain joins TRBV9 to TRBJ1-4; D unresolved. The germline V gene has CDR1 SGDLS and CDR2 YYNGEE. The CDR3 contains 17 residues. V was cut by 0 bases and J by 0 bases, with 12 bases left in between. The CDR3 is CASSVAQNWATNEKLFF. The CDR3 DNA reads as TGTGCCAGCAGCGTAGCTCAGAATTGGGCAACTAATGAAAAACTGTTTTTT.

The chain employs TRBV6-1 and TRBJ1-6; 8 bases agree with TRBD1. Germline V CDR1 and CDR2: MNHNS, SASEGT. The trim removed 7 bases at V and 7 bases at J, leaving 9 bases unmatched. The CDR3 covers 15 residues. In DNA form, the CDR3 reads TGTGCCAGCAACCCAGGGGGCTTCGTGAATTCACCCCTCCACTTT. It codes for CASNPGGFVNSPLHF.

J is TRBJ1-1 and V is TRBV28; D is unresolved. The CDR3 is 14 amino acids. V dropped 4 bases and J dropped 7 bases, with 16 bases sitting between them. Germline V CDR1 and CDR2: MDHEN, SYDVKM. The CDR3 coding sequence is TGTGCCAGCAGTTCAGGTGGTAGGGCCCTTGAAGCTTTCTTT. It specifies CASSSGGRALEAFF.

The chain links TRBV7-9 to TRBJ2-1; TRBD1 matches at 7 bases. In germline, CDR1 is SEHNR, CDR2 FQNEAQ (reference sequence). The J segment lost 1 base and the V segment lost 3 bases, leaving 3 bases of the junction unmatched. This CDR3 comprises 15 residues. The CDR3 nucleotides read TGTGCCAGCAGCTTCCGACAGGGTTCCTACAATGAGCAGTTCTTC. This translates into CASSFRQGSYNEQFF.

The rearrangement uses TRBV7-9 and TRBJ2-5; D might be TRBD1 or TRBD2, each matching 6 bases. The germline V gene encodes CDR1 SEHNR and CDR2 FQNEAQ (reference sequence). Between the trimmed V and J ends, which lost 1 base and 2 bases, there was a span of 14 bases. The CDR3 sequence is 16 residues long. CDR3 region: CASSLDGGAGQETQYF. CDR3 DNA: TGTGCCAGCAGCTTAGACGGGGGCGCTGGGCAAGAGACCCAGTACTTC. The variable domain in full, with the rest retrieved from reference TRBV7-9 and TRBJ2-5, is DTGVSQNPRHKITKRGQNVTFRCDPISEHNRLYWYRQTLGQGPEFLTYFQNEAQLEKSRLLSDRFSAERPKGSFSTLEIQRTEQGDSAMYLCASSLDGGAGQETQYFGPGTRLLVL.

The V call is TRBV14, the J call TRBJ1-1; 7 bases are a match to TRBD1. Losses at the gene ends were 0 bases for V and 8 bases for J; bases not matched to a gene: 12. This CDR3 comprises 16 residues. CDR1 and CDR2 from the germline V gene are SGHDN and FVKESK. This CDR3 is CASSQEGNRGRLEAFF. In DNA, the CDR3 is TGTGCCAGCAGCCAAGAGGGAAACAGGGGCCGACTAGAAGCTTTCTTT. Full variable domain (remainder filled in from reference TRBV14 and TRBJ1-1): EAGVTQFPSHSVIEKGQTVTLRCDPISGHDNLYWYRRVMGKEIKFLLHFVKESKQDESGMPNNRFLAERTGGTYSTLKVQPAELEDSGVYFCASSQEGNRGRLEAFFGQGTRLTVV.

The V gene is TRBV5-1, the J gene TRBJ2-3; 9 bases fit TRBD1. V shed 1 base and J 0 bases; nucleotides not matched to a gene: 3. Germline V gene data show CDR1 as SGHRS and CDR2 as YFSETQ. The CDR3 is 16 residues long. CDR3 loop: CASSLPGTGSTDTQYF. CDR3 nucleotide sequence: TGCGCCAGCAGCTTGCCCGGGACAGGGAGCACAGATACGCAGTATTTT.

DNA for the CDR3: TGTGCCAGCAGCTTAATGACGCAGGGCTACAATGAGCAGTTCTTC. Amino acid sequence: CASSLMTQGYNEQFF. This chain connects TRBV7-9 to TRBJ2-1, with TRBD1 as a possible D gene (5 bases). The V gene's germline CDR1 is SEHNR and CDR2 FQNEAQ (reference sequence). CDR3 length equals 15 residues. The V end was cut by 2 bases, the J end by 3 bases, with 11 bases between.

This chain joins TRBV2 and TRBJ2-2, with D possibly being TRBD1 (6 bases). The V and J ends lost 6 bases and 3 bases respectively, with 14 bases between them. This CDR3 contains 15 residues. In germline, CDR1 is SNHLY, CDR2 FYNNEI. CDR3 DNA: TGTGCCAGCAGCGCCTTGGCAGGGGACACCGGGGAGCTGTTTTTT. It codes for CASSALAGDTGELFF.

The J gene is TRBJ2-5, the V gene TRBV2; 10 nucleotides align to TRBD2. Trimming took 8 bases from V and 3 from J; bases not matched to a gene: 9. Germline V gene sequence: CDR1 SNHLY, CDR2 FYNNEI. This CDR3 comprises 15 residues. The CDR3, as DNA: TGTGCCAGCGGAGGGAGCGGGGGGGGAGAAGAGACCCAGTACTTC. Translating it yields CASGGSGGGEETQYF.

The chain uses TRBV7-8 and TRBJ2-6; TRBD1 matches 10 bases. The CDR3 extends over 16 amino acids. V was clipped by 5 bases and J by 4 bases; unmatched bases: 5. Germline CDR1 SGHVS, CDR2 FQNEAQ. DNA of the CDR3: TGTGCCAGCAGCCACCGACAGGGGGCCGGGGCCAACGTCCTGACTTTC. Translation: CASSHRQGAGANVLTF.

The CDR3 DNA follows: TGTGCCAGCATAGAAACAGGGGTCAGTCAGCCCCAGCATTTT. Translation: CASIETGVSQPQHF. The gene calls are TRBV6-1 and TRBJ1-5; 7 bases are a match to TRBD1. CDR1 and CDR2 from the germline V gene are MNHNS and SASEGT. This CDR3 region has 14 residues. The V and J ends lost 7 bases and 6 bases, in that order; junction bases with no gene match: 9.

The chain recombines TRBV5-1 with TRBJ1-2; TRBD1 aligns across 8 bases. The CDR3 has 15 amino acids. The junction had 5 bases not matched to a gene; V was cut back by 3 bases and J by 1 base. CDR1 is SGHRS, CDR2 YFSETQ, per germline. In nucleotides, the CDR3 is TGCGCCAGCAGCTCAGGGGGCAAGCTTAACTATGGCTACACCTTC. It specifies CASSSGGKLNYGYTF.

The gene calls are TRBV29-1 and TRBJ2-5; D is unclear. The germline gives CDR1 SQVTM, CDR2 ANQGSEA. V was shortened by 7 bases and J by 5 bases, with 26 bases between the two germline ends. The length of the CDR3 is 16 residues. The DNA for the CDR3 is TGCAGCGGCCGATATGGATGGCTGGATTTCGCGGAGACCCAGTACTTC. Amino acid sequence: CSGRYGWLDFAETQYF.

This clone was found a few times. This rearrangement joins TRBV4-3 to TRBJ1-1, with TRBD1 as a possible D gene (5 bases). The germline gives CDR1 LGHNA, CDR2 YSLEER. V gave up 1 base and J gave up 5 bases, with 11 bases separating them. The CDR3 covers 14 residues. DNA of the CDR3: TGCGCCAGCAGCCAAGGTCAAGGGGTTACTGAAGCTTTCTTT. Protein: CASSQGQGVTEAFF.

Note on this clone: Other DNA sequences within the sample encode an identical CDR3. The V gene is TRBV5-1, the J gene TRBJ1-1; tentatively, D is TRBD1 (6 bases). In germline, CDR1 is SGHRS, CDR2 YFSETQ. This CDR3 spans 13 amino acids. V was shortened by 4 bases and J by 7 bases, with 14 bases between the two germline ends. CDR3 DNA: TGCGCCAGCAGCACACAGGGAGGGGGTGAAGCTTTCTTT. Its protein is CASSTQGGGEAFF. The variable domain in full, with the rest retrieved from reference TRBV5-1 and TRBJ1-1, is KAGVTQTPRYLIKTRGQQVTLSCSPISGHRSVSWYQQTPGQGLQFLFEYFSETQRNKGNFPGRFSGRQFSNSRSEMNVSTLELGDSALYLCASSTQGGGEAFFGQGTRLTVV.